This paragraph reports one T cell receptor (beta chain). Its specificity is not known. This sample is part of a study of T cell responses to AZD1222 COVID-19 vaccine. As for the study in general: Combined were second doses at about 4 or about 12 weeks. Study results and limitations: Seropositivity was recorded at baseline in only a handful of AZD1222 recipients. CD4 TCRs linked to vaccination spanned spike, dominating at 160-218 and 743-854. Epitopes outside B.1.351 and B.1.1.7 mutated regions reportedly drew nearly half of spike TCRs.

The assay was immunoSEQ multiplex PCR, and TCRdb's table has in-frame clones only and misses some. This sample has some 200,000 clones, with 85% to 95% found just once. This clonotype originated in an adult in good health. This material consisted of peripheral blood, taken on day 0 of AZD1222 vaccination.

The CDR3 spells CAWKSGDLGGYTF. The CDR3 coding sequence is TGTGCCTGGAAGTCAGGGGACCTGGGGGGCTACACCTTC. The chain has TRBV30 and TRBJ1-2, with TRBD1 as a possible D gene (6 bases). V was trimmed by 4 bases and J by 8 bases, leaving 17 bases between them. Germline V gives CDR1 GTSNPN, CDR2 SVGIG (reference sequence). The CDR3 is made up of 13 amino acids.